Listed below are T cell receptor beta chains from one sample, sequenced in a study of Graves' ophthalmopathy and Graves' hyperthyroidism. TCRdb independently ran MiXCR on the multiplex PCR reads; one entry per CDR3 protein. The table records over a million distinct CDR3 sequences, roughly 35% of them present only once. Sequencing was performed on peripheral blood or thyroid tissue (not recorded which). The origin of the receptors is an adult man with Graves' hyperthyroidism. Each CDR3 is given with its conserved first and last residue. The D gene is left open where the match is weak. The size of a clone is reported for some rows only, either as once, few or many, or as a class for expanded clones.

V gene	D gene	J gene	clone size	CDR3 protein	CDR3 DNA
TRBV7-8	TRBD2	TRBJ2-7	.	CASSMTSGSQDEQYF	TGTGCCAGCAGCATGACTAGCGGGAGTCAGGACGAGCAGTACTTC
TRBV7-2	.	TRBJ2-7	.	CASSNQLNYGSEQYF	TGTGCCAGCAGTAATCAGCTCAACTATGGCTCCGAGCAGTACTTC
TRBV7-2	.	TRBJ2-7	.	CASSNPGEQYF	TGTGCCAGCAGCAACCCCGGGGAGCAGTACTTC
TRBV2	TRBD1	TRBJ2-2	many	CASRTGGTGELFF	TGTGCCAGCCGAACAGGGGGCACCGGGGAGCTGTTTTTT
TRBV19	.	TRBJ2-7	.	CASSTGDYEHYF	TGTGCCAGTAGTACCGGAGACTACGAGCATTACTTC
TRBV6-5	.	TRBJ1-2	.	CATRQSVYGYTF	TGTGCCACCCGGCAGTCGGTCTATGGCTACACCTTC
TRBV7-9	TRBD2	TRBJ2-5	.	CASSLIGGSSWETQYF	TGTGCCAGCAGCTTGATCGGGGGGAGTTCGTGGGAGACCCAGTACTTC
TRBV29-1	.	TRBJ1-3	.	CSVGGRSSGNTIYF	TGCAGCGTTGGGGGAAGGAGCTCTGGAAACACCATATATTTT
TRBV14	.	TRBJ2-2	few	CASSQLRAGELFF	TGTGCCAGCAGCCAACTCCGTGCCGGGGAGCTGTTTTTT
TRBV5-5	TRBD1	TRBJ1-2	many	CASSSGQGLLGYTF	TGTGCCAGCAGCTCGGGACAGGGTTTACTCGGCTACACCTTC
TRBV20-1	TRBD1	TRBJ2-7	few	CSAETPGQGAYEQYF	TGCAGTGCTGAAACGCCGGGACAGGGAGCCTACGAGCAGTACTTC
TRBV19	TRBD1	TRBJ2-5	.	CASRGTETQETQYF	TGTGCCAGTAGGGGGACAGAGACTCAAGAGACCCAGTACTTC
TRBV6-5	.	TRBJ1-4	few	CASSYDSQGGEKLFF	TGTGCCAGCAGTTACGACAGCCAAGGAGGTGAAAAACTGTTTTTT
TRBV7-7	TRBD1	TRBJ2-5	many	CASSSLGQGAEETQYF	TGTGCCAGCAGCTCCCTAGGCCAGGGGGCGGAGGAGACCCAGTACTTC
TRBV7-2	TRBD2	TRBJ2-5	.	CASSELAGLGETQYF	TGTGCCAGCAGCGAACTAGCGGGGCTCGGGGAGACCCAGTACTTC
TRBV20-1	.	TRBJ1-6	.	CSARDDKSSYNSPLHF	TGCAGTGCTAGAGATGATAAGAGCTCCTATAATTCACCCCTCCACTTT
TRBV7-2	TRBD1	TRBJ1-5	many	CASSLARGRGEPQHF	TGTGCCAGCAGCTTAGCCAGGGGGCGCGGGGAGCCCCAGCATTTT
TRBV20-1	.	TRBJ2-7	.	CSATSPLSGYEQYF	TGCAGTGCCACCTCACCCCTTAGCGGCTACGAGCAGTACTTC
TRBV6-2/TRBV6-3	.	TRBJ2-6	few	CASSYVLTEPSGANVLTF	TGTGCCAGCAGTTACGTTTTGACAGAACCCTCTGGGGCCAACGTCCTGACTTTC
TRBV4-3	.	TRBJ2-6	.	CASSQDLGGGANVLTF	TGCGCCAGCAGCCAAGATTTGGGAGGTGGGGCCAACGTCCTGACTTTC
TRBV30	.	TRBJ2-2	.	CAWSVGRVTGELFF	TGTGCCTGGAGTGTCGGCAGGGTCACCGGGGAGCTGTTTTTT
TRBV27	TRBD1	TRBJ1-5	.	CASSLVQGVNQPQHF	TGTGCCAGCAGTTTGGTCCAGGGGGTCAATCAGCCCCAGCATTTT
TRBV12-3/TRBV12-4	TRBD1	TRBJ2-7	.	CASSLAGQGGEQYF	TGTGCCAGCAGTTTGGCGGGACAGGGAGGCGAGCAGTACTTC
TRBV30	.	TRBJ2-7	few	CAWSGPLGYEQYF	TGTGCCTGGAGCGGTCCCCTTGGCTACGAGCAGTACTTC
TRBV7-9	TRBD1	TRBJ2-7	once	CASQLDRGYEQYF	TGTGCCAGCCAACTCGACAGGGGCTACGAGCAGTACTTC
TRBV2	.	TRBJ1-4	.	CASSEWDTLGW	TGTGCCAGCAGTGAATGGGACACCCTCGGTTGG
TRBV29-1	.	TRBJ2-7	many	CSGGEGAYEQYF	TGCAGCGGGGGTGAGGGCGCCTACGAGCAGTACTTC
TRBV7-3	TRBD2	TRBJ2-2	.	CASSLNDGLAGDSGELFF	TGTGCCAGCAGCTTAAATGACGGACTAGCGGGAGATTCAGGGGAGCTGTTTTTT
TRBV11-2	TRBD1	TRBJ1-3	many	CASSSLQDRVRNTIYF	TGTGCCAGCAGCTCGCTACAGGACAGGGTCCGAAACACCATATATTTT
TRBV9	TRBD1	TRBJ1-2	.	CASSVGDRGSPYF	TGTGCCAGCAGCGTAGGGGACAGGGGGTCGCCCTACTTC
TRBV10-3	.	TRBJ2-7	.	CASRPVAAYEQYF	TGTGCCAGCCGCCCAGTCGCGGCCTACGAGCAGTACTTC
TRBV9	.	TRBJ2-7	many	CASSVLPGVAGEQYF	TGTGCCAGCAGCGTATTACCGGGAGTGGCCGGGGAGCAGTACTTC
TRBV7-2	TRBD1	TRBJ2-2	.	CASSLTRTGMILRELFF	TGTGCCAGCAGCTTAACTCGGACAGGGATGATTCTACGGGAGCTGTTTTTT
TRBV19	.	TRBJ2-5	.	CASSRLTDHIETQYF	TGTGCCAGCAGTCGCTTGACGGACCACATTGAGACCCAGTACTTC
TRBV12-3/TRBV12-4	.	TRBJ1-1	.	CASSSWEGTNPTEAFF	TGTGCCAGCAGTAGTTGGGAGGGGACTAATCCCACTGAAGCTTTCTTT
TRBV20-1	.	TRBJ1-6	many	CSAPRQELYNSPLHF	TGCAGTGCTCCTCGACAGGAGCTATATAATTCACCCCTCCACTTT
TRBV12-3/TRBV12-4	TRBD1	TRBJ2-5	.	CASTNHRGMGLGETQYF	TGTGCCAGCACTAATCACAGGGGGATGGGCCTAGGGGAGACCCAGTACTTC
TRBV9	.	TRBJ2-6	.	CASSVGRDNVLTF	TGTGCCAGCAGCGTCGGCCGGGACAACGTCCTGACTTTC
TRBV7-7	.	TRBJ2-7	once	CASSPWGIYEQYF	TGTGCCAGCTCACCGTGGGGTATCTACGAGCAGTACTTC
TRBV20-1	.	TRBJ1-6	few	CSASPQFAAYHNSPLHF	TGCAGTGCTAGCCCCCAGTTTGCAGCTTATCATAATTCACCCCTCCACTTT
TRBV2	.	TRBJ1-5	.	CASSHGDGRGEQPQHF	TGTGCCAGCAGCCACGGGGACGGACGAGGGGAGCAGCCCCAGCATTTT
TRBV7-2	TRBD2	TRBJ2-7	.	CASSRPTGTSVYEQYF	TGTGCCAGCTCACGCCCCACCGGGACTAGCGTCTACGAGCAGTACTTC
TRBV24-1	.	TRBJ2-2	many	CATSDAGFSTGELFF	TGTGCCACCAGTGATGCAGGGTTTTCCACCGGGGAGCTGTTTTTT
TRBV24-1	TRBD2	TRBJ2-1	.	CATSDARLADNEQFF	TGTGCCACCAGTGATGCCCGACTAGCGGACAATGAGCAGTTCTTC